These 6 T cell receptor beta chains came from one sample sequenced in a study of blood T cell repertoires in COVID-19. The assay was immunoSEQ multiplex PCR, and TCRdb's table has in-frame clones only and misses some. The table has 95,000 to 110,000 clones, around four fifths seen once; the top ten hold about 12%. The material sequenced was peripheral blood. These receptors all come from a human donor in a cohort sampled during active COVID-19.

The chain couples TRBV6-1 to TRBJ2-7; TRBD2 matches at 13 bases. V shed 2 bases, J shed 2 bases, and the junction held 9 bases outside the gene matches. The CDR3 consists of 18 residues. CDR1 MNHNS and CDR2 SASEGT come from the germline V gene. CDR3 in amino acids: CASSERTSGGRGAYEQYF. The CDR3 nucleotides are TGTGCCAGCAGTGAACGGACTAGCGGGGGCCGGGGAGCCTACGAGCAGTACTTC.

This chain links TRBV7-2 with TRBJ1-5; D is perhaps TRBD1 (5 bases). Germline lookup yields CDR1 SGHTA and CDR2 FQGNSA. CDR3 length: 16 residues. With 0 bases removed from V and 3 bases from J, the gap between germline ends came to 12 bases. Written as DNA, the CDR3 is TGTGCCAGCAGCTTAGCTGGGGCAGGGCTCAATCAGCCCCAGCATTTT. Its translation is CASSLAGAGLNQPQHF.

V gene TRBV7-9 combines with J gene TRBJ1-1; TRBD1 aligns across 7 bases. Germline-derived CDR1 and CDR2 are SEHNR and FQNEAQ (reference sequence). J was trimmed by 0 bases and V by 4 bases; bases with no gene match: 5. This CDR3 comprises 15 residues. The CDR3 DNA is TGTGCCAGCAGCTCGGGACAGACCATGAACACTGAAGCTTTCTTT. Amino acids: CASSSGQTMNTEAFF.

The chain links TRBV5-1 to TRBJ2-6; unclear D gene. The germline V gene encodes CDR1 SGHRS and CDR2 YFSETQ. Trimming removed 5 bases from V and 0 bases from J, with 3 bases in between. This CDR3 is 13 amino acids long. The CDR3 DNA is TGCGCCAGCAGGGCCTCTGGGGCCAACGTCCTGACTTTC. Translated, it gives CASRASGANVLTF.

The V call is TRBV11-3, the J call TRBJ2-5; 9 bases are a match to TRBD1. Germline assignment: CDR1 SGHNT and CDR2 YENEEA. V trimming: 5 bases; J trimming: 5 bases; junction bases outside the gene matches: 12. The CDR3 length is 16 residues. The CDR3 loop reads CASSPPGTGTVETQYF. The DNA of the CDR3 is TGTGCCAGCAGCCCCCCGGGGACAGGGACGGTGGAGACCCAGTACTTC.

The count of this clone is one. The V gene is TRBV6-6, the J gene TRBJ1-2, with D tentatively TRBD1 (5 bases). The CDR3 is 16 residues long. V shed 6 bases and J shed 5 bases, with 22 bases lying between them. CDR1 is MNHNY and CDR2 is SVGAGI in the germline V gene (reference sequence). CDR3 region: CASSLGHGGGRYGYTF. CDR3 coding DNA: TGTGCCAGCAGCCTTGGCCACGGGGGGGGTCGGTATGGCTACACCTTC.